The 2 T cell receptor beta chains in this list originate from one sample, sequenced in a study of graft-versus-host responses after intestinal transplantation (dated by TCRdb to about 2021). No antigen has been identified for these receptors. The library came from the immunoSEQ multiplex PCR assay. Imported from immuneACCESS, the table was reduced by TCRdb to in-frame sequences with V and J called. These copies leave out some clones; in studies compared against another copy, an unresolved V gene accounts for under half, and the cause of the remainder is not known. A total of about 40,000 clones appear in this sample, approximately 96% of them only once. The top ten hold less than 0.65% of the sample. In the paper's terms, the time point label means: cells obtained before transplantation from donor or recipient. Sequences were derived from unstimulated CD8+ T cells sorted from spleen or lymph node cells, sampled before transplant. The receptors here all came from a human donor who was the organ donor for an intestinal transplant.

The chain is built from TRBV7-9 and TRBJ2-3; 8 bases fit TRBD2. This CDR3 region has 15 residues. Germline V gene sequence: CDR1 SEHNR, CDR2 FQNEAQ (reference sequence). The ends lost 4 bases at V and 0 bases at J; junction bases unmatched: 3. In DNA, the CDR3 is TGTGCCAGCAGCTGGGTAGCGGGGAGCACAGATACGCAGTATTTT. Translating gives CASSWVAGSTDTQYF.

This clone was detected only once. V and J are TRBV7-9 and TRBJ2-1; D gene unclear. Germline V gene sequence: CDR1 SEHNR, CDR2 FQNEAQ (reference sequence). The V end lost 1 base, the J end lost 1 base, and 17 bases lay between the germline ends. The CDR3 runs to 18 residues. The CDR3 sequence: CASSLELLAGVSYNEQFF. CDR3 DNA sequence: TGTGCCAGCAGCTTAGAGCTATTAGCCGGTGTATCCTACAATGAGCAGTTCTTC. Looking up the rest from reference TRBV7-9 and TRBJ2-1 gives the full variable domain: DTGVSQNPRHKITKRGQNVTFRCDPISEHNRLYWYRQTLGQGPEFLTYFQNEAQLEKSRLLSDRFSAERPKGSFSTLEIQRTEQGDSAMYLCASSLELLAGVSYNEQFFGPGTRLTVL.